One and the same sample provided the 2 T cell receptor beta chains below, sequenced in a study of OX40 agonist ivuxolimab in advanced cancers. Data came from immunoSEQ multiplex PCR; TCRdb stores just in-frame clones and leaves some out. In the table there are some 80,000 clones, around nine tenths of which are singletons. Sample: CD4+ or CD8+ T cells sorted from blood, taken in a trial of the OX40 agonist ivuxolimab. Receptors were obtained from an adult with an advanced solid tumor such as melanoma, head and neck, liver or kidney cancer.

The chain carries TRBV5-1 and TRBJ2-2; D could derive from TRBD1 or TRBD2 (6 bases each). V lost 5 bases and J 4 bases, leaving 21 bases between the germline ends. The CDR3 spans 17 residues. Germline V CDR1 and CDR2: SGHRS, YFSETQ. CDR3 residues: CASRAVHRVGGTGELFF. CDR3 coding DNA: TGCGCCAGCAGAGCCGTCCACAGGGTCGGGGGCACCGGGGAGCTGTTTTTT.

This sequence joins TRBV4-3 and TRBJ2-1, with TRBD2 identical over 7 bases. V was clipped by 1 base and J by 0 bases; unmatched bases: 3. The CDR3 is 16 amino acids. Germline lookup yields CDR1 LGHNA and CDR2 YSLEER. The CDR3 nucleotides are TGCGCCAGCAGCCAAGTGGGGGGGGGCTCCTACAATGAGCAGTTCTTC. This gives the protein CASSQVGGGSYNEQFF.